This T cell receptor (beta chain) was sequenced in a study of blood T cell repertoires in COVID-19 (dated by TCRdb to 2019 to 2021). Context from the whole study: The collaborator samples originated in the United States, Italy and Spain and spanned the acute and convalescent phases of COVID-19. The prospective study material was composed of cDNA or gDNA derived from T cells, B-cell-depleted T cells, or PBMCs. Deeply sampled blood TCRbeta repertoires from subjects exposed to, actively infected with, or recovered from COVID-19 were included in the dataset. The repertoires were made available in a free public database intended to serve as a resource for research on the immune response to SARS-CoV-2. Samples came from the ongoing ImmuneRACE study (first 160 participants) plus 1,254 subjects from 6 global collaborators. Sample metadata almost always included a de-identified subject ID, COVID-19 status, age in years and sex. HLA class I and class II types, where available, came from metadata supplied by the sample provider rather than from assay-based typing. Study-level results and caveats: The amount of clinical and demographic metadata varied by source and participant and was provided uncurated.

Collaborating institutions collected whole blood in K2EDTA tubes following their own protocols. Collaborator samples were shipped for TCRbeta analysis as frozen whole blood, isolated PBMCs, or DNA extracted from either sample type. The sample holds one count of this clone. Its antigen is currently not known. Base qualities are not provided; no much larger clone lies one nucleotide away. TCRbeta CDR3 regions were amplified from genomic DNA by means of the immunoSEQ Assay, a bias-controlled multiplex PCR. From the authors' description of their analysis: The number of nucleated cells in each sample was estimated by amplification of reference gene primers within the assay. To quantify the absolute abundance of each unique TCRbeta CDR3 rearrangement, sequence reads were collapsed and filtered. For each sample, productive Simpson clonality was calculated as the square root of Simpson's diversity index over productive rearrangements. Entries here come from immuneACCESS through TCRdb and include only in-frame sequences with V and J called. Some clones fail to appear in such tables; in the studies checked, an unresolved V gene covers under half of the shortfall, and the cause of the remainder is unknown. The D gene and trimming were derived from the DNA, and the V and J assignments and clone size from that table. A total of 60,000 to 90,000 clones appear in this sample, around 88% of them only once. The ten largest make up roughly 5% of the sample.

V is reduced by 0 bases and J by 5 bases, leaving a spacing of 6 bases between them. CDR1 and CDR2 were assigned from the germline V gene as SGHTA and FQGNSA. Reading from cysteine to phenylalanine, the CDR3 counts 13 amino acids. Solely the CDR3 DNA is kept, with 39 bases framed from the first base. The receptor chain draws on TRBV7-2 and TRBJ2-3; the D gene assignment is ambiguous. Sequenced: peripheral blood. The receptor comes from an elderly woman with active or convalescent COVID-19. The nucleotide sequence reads TGTGCCAGCAGCTTAGCGCAGTTAGATACGCAGTATTTT. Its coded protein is CASSLAQLDTQYF.